This entry is about one T cell receptor (beta chain). With 5 bases clipped from V and 2 bases from J, the junction kept 24 bases outside the gene matches. CDR1 MNHNS and CDR2 SASEGT come from the germline V gene. The CDR3 spans 23 residues. The data were taken from a study of human T cells and chemical hapten exposure. Study context: Patch tests put 0.01% DPC on the upper back, and the results were checked at 6 days.

Documented time point: pre-sensitization, week 0. Stated treatment: therapeutic diphenylcyclopropenone sensitization with weekly scalp DPC. The drawing of blood occurred before each patch test was applied. TCRdb processed the RACE reads anew with MiXCR; each CDR3 protein has one entry. The sample includes about 93,000 distinct CDR3 sequences, 7.5% to 9.5% seen only once; the top ten take 2.6%. Material: whole blood, obtained in connection with sensitization to the hapten diphenylcyclopropenone (DPC). This chain connects TRBV6-1 to TRBJ2-3; 14 bases are a match to TRBD2. This TCR derives from a man aged 35 to 55 with alopecia areata. Some clones in this sample may be carry-over from other donors' samples. The CDR3 coding sequence is TGTGCCAGCAGTCGGGACAGGGGAGGAGTGGCGGGACTAGCGGGAGATACCACAGATACGCAGTATTTT. It specifies CASSRDRGGVAGLAGDTTDTQYF.